This T cell receptor beta chain was obtained from a study of T cells after yellow fever vaccination. They built TCR cDNA with 5'RACE template switching, a step that put in a universal primer site and UMIs. TCRdb processed the 5' RACE reads anew with MiXCR; each CDR3 protein has one entry. In the table there are hundreds of thousands of distinct CDR3 sequences, about 13% of which are singletons. Whole-study results and caveats: After the booster, roughly 96% of CD4 and about 90% of CD8 primary-response clones were re-detected.

Note on this clonotype: The target antigen is unknown.

The sequence derives from a man aged 25 to 40 who received the YFV17D yellow fever vaccine. Specimen: PBMCs, collected on the day of the yellow fever booster vaccination.

The CDR3 loop is CASSLIPLNEQYF. CDR3 bases: TGTGCCAGCAGCTTGATCCCTTTGAACGAGCAGTACTTC. V and J are TRBV11-2 and TRBJ2-7; D is unresolved. V lost 3 bases to trimming and J lost 5 bases, with 11 bases between them. This CDR3 spans 13 amino acids. Germline CDR1 SGHAT, CDR2 FQNNGV.